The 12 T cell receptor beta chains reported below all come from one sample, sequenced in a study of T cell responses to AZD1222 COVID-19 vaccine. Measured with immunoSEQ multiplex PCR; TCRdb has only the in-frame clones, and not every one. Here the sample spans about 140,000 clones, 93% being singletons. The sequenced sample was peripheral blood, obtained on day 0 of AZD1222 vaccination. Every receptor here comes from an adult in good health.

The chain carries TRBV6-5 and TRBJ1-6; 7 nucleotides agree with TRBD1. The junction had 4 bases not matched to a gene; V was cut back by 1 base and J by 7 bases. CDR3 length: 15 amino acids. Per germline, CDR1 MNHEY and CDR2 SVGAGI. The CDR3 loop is CASSYFGRGNSPLHF. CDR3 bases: TGTGCCAGCAGTTACTTCGGCAGGGGGAATTCACCCCTCCACTTT.

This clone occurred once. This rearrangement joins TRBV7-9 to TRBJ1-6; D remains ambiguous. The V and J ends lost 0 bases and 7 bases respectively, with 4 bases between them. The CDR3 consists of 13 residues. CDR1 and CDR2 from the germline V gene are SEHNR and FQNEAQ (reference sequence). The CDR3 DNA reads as TGTGCCAGCAGCTTAGCGCTAAATTCACCCCTCCACTTT. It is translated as CASSLALNSPLHF.

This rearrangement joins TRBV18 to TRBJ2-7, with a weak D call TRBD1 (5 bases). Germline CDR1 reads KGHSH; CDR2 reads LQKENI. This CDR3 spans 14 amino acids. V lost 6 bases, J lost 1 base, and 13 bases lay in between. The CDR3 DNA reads TGTGCCAGCTCGGGCGGAACAGGTTCCTACGAGCAGTACTTC. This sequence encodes CASSGGTGSYEQYF.

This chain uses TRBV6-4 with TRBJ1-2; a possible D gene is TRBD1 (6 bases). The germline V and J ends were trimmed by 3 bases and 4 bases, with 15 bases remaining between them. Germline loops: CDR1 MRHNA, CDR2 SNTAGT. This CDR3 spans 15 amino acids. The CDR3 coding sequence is TGTGCCAGCAGTGAGCGGAGGGGGGGAATCTATGGCTACACCTTC. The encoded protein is CASSERRGGIYGYTF.

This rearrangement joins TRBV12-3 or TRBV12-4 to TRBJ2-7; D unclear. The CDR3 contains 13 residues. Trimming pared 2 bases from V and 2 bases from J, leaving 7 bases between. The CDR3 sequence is CASSLFPTYEQYF. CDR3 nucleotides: TGTGCCAGCAGTTTATTCCCCACCTACGAGCAGTACTTC.

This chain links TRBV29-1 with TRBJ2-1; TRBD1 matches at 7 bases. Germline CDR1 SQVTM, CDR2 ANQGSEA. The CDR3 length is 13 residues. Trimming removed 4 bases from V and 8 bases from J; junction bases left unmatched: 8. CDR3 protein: CSVGQGAQYEQFF. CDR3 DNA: TGCAGCGTTGGACAGGGAGCGCAGTATGAGCAGTTCTTC.

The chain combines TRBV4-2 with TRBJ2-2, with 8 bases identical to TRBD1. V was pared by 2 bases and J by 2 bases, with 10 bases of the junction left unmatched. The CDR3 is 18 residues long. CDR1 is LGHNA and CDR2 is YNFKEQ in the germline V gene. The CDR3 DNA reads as TGTGCCAGCAGCCAAATGCTCGGACAGGGTAGTAACACCGGGGAGCTGTTTTTT. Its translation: CASSQMLGQGSNTGELFF.

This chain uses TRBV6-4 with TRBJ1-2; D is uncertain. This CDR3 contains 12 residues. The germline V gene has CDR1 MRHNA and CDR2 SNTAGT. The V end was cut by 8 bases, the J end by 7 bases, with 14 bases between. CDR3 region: CASGSPAGGYTF. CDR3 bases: TGTGCCAGCGGCTCTCCAGCAGGTGGCTACACCTTC.

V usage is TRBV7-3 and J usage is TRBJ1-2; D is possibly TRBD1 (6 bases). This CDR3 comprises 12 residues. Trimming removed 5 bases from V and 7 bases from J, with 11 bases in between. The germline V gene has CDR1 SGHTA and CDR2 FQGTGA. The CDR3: CASSRTGSGYTF. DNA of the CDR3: TGTGCCAGCAGCCGTACAGGGTCTGGCTACACCTTC. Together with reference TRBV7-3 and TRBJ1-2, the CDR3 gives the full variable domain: GAGVSQTPSNKVTEKGKYVELRCDPISGHTALYWYRQSLGQGPEFLIYFQGTGAADDSGLPNDRFFAVRPEGSVSTLKIQRTERGDSAVYLCASSRTGSGYTFGSGTRLTVV.

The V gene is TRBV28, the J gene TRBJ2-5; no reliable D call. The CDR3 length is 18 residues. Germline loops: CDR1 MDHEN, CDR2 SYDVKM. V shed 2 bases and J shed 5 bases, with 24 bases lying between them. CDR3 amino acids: CASSLNLLWSPARETQYF. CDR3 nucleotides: TGTGCCAGCAGTTTAAACCTCTTATGGTCCCCGGCGAGGGAGACCCAGTACTTC.

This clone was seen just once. Here the CDR3 DNA reads TGTGCCAGCAGTTTTTTGGGGACCCGGGGGTTATGGAACGAGCAGTACTTC. Translated: CASSFLGTRGLWNEQYF. The chain couples TRBV27 to TRBJ2-7; weak D call: TRBD2 (6 bases). The V end lost 3 bases, the J end lost 5 bases, and 23 bases lay between the germline ends. The germline CDR1 and CDR2 sequences are MNHEY and SMNVEV (reference sequence). This CDR3 comprises 17 residues.

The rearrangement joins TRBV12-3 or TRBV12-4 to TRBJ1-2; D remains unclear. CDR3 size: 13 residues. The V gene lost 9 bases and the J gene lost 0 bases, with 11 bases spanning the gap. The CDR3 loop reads CASSGGTNYGYTF. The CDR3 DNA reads TGTGCCAGTTCGGGAGGTACTAACTATGGCTACACCTTC.